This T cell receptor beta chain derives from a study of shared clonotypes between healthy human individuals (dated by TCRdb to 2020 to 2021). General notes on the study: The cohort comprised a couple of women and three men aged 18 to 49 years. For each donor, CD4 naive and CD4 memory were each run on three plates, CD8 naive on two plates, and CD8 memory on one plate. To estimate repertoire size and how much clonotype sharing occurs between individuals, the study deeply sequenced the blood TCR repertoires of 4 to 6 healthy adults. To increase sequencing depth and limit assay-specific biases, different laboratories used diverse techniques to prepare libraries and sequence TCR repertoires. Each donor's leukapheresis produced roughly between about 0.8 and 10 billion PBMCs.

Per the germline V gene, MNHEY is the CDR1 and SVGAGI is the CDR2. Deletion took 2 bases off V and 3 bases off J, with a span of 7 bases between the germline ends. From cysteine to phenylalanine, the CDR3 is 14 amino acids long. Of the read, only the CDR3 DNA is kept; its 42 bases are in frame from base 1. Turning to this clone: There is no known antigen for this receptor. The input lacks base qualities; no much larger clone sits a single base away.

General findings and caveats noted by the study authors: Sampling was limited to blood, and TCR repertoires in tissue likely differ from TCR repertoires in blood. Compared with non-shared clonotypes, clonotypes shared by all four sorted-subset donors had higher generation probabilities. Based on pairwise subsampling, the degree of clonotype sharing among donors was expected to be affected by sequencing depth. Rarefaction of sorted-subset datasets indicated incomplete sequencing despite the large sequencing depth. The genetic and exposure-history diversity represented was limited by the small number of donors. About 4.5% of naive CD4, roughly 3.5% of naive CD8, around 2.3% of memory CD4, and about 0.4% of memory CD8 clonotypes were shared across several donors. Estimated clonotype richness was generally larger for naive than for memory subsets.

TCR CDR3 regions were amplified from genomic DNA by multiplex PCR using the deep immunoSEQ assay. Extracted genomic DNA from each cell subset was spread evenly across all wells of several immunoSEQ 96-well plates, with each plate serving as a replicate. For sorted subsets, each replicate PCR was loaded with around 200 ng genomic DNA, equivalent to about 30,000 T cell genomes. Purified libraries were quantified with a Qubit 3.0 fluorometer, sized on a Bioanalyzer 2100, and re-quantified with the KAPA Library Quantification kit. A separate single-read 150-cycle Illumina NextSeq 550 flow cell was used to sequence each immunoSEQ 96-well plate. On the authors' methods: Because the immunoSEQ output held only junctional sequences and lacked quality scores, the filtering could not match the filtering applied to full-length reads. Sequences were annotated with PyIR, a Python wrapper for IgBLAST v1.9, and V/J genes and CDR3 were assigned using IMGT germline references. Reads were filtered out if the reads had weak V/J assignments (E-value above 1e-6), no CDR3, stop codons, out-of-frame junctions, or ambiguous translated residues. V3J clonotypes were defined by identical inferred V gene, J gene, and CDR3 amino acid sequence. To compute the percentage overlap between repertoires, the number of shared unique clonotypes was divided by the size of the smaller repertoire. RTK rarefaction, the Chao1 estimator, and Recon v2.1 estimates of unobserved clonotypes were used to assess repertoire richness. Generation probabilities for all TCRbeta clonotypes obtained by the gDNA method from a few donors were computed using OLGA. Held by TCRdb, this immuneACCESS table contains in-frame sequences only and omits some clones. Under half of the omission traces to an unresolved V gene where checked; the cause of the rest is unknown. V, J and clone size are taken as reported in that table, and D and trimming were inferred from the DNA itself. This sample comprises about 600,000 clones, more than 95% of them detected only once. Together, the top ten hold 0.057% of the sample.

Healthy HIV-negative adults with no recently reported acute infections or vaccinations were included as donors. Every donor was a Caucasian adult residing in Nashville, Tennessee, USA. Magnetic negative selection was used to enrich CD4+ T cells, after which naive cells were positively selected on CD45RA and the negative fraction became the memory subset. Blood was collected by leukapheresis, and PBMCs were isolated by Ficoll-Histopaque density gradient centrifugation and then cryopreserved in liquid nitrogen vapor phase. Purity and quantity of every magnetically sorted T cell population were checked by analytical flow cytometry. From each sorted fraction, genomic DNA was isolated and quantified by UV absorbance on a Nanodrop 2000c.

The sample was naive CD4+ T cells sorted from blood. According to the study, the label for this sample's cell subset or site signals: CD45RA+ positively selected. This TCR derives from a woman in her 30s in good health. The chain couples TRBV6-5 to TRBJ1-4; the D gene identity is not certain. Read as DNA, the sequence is TGTGCCAGCAGTTACCGCCCAGCTAATGAAAAACTGTTTTTT. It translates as CASSYRPANEKLFF.